Listed below are T cell receptor beta chains from one sample, sequenced in a study of vaccination effects on CD4 cells after COVID-19. TCRdb's copy holds only in-frame clones and misses some; the assay was immunoSEQ multiplex PCR. Of about 45,000 clones listed, approximately 77% were seen once; the top ten hold approximately 28%. Antigen specificity for these receptors is unknown. Material: CD4+ T cells from PBMCs cultured with a peptide pool, obtained before COVID-19 vaccination. The receptor source for this set is a human donor who had a prior SARS-CoV-2 infection. CDR3s include the opening cysteine and the closing phenylalanine or tryptophan. Fields, in order: V gene, CDR3 length, clone size, J gene, D gene, CDR3 DNA, CDR3 protein. D genes are given only for firm matches. The size field is filled for only some rows; it gives once, few, many or a size class.

v_gene: TRBV18
len: 13
abundance: NA
j_gene: TRBJ2-5
d_gene: NA
CDR3nt: TGTGCCAGCTCACCCGCCATTCAAGAGACCCAGTACTTC
CDR3aa: CASSPAIQETQYF

v_gene: TRBV7-3
len: 14
abundance: once
j_gene: TRBJ1-1
d_gene: NA
CDR3nt: TGTGCCAGCAGCCCCACGGTCACGAACACTGAAGCTTTCTTT
CDR3aa: CASSPTVTNTEAFF

v_gene: TRBV6-5
len: 14
abundance: once
j_gene: TRBJ1-4
d_gene: NA
CDR3nt: TGTGCCAGCAGTAACAGTGCAACTAATGAAAAACTGTTTTTT
CDR3aa: CASSNSATNEKLFF

v_gene: TRBV5-4
len: 14
abundance: NA
j_gene: TRBJ2-5
d_gene: NA
CDR3nt: TGTGCCAGCAGCTTGGTCGGGGACGAGGGGACCCAGTACTTC
CDR3aa: CASSLVGDEGTQYF

v_gene: TRBV7-9
len: 14
abundance: NA
j_gene: TRBJ1-3
d_gene: NA
CDR3nt: TGTGCCAGCCAACAGGGCGCCTCTGGAAACACCATATATTTT
CDR3aa: CASQQGASGNTIYF

v_gene: TRBV6-6
len: 13
abundance: NA
j_gene: TRBJ2-2
d_gene: NA
CDR3nt: TGTGCCAGCGGTAGGGCGAACACCGGGGAGCTGTTTTTT
CDR3aa: CASGRANTGELFF

v_gene: TRBV7-9
len: 15
abundance: NA
j_gene: TRBJ2-4
d_gene: NA
CDR3nt: TGTGCCAGCAGCTTAACAGAAATAGCCAAAAACATTCAGTACTTC
CDR3aa: CASSLTEIAKNIQYF

v_gene: TRBV6-2/TRBV6-3
len: 15
abundance: NA
j_gene: TRBJ1-2
d_gene: NA
CDR3nt: TGTGCCAGCAGCCACGACAACAGGCCTAGGCTGGGCTACACCTTC
CDR3aa: CASSHDNRPRLGYTF

v_gene: TRBV7-9
len: 14
abundance: NA
j_gene: TRBJ2-7
d_gene: NA
CDR3nt: TGTGCCAGCAGCGTCAGGGATGGATGGGGCGAGCAGTACTTC
CDR3aa: CASSVRDGWGEQYF

v_gene: TRBV20-1
len: 11
abundance: once
j_gene: TRBJ2-4
d_gene: TRBD2
CDR3nt: TGCAGTGCTGGACTAGCGCACATTCAGTACTTC
CDR3aa: CSAGLAHIQYF

v_gene: TRBV5-1
len: 15
abundance: few
j_gene: TRBJ1-5
d_gene: NA
CDR3nt: TGCGCCAGCAGCTTGGGGGGCGGGTCAAATCAGCCCCAGCATTTT
CDR3aa: CASSLGGGSNQPQHF

v_gene: TRBV12-3/TRBV12-4
len: 13
abundance: NA
j_gene: TRBJ1-1
d_gene: TRBD1
CDR3nt: TGTGCCAGCAGAGGGACAGGGAACACTGAAGCTTTCTTT
CDR3aa: CASRGTGNTEAFF

v_gene: TRBV9
len: 18
abundance: NA
j_gene: TRBJ2-1
d_gene: NA
CDR3nt: TGTGCCAGCAGCGTAGGATTTTGGCGGCGAAGCTCCTACAATGAGCAGTTCTTC
CDR3aa: CASSVGFWRRSSYNEQFF

v_gene: TRBV15
len: 16
abundance: NA
j_gene: TRBJ2-3
d_gene: TRBD1
CDR3nt: TGTGCCACCAGCAGAGATGTAGACAGGGGAGCAGATACGCAGTATTTT
CDR3aa: CATSRDVDRGADTQYF

v_gene: TRBV5-4
len: 15
abundance: NA
j_gene: TRBJ2-1
d_gene: TRBD2
CDR3nt: TGTGCCAGCAGCTTGGTAGCGGGAGCGGGCGATGAGCAGTTCTTC
CDR3aa: CASSLVAGAGDEQFF

v_gene: TRBV5-6
len: 13
abundance: NA
j_gene: TRBJ1-5
d_gene: NA
CDR3nt: TGTGCCAGCAGCTTGGGTCCGGATCAGCCCCAGCATTTT
CDR3aa: CASSLGPDQPQHF

v_gene: TRBV4-3
len: 14
abundance: NA
j_gene: TRBJ2-7
d_gene: NA
CDR3nt: TGCGCCAGCAGCCAGTCCTTCTCGGGAACCGAGCAGTACTTC
CDR3aa: CASSQSFSGTEQYF

v_gene: TRBV7-3
len: 14
abundance: NA
j_gene: TRBJ2-1
d_gene: TRBD2
CDR3nt: TGTGCCAGCAAACTAGCGGCTTCCTACAATGAGCAGTTCTTC
CDR3aa: CASKLAASYNEQFF

v_gene: TRBV21-1
len: 17
abundance: few
j_gene: TRBJ1-4
d_gene: NA
CDR3nt: TGTGCCAGCAGCAAATTATACGGCGCAATAGATAATGAAAAACTGTTTTTT
CDR3aa: CASSKLYGAIDNEKLFF

v_gene: TRBV5-4
len: 16
abundance: NA
j_gene: TRBJ2-7
d_gene: TRBD2
CDR3nt: TGTGCCAGCAGCTCCTGGACTAGCGGGGGGCAGTACGAGCAGTACTTC
CDR3aa: CASSSWTSGGQYEQYF

v_gene: TRBV19
len: 14
abundance: NA
j_gene: TRBJ1-2
d_gene: NA
CDR3nt: TGTGCCAGTACCACAGACAGGAATAACTATGGCTACACCTTC
CDR3aa: CASTTDRNNYGYTF

v_gene: TRBV5-5
len: 15
abundance: NA
j_gene: TRBJ1-4
d_gene: NA
CDR3nt: TGTGCCAGCAGCTTTTCAAGGACCTCTAATGAAAAACTGTTTTTT
CDR3aa: CASSFSRTSNEKLFF